This T cell receptor (beta chain) came from a study of OX40 agonist ivuxolimab in advanced cancers. About the study: Treatment of patients was with ivuxolimab, an agonistic anti-OX40 (CD134) antibody. The study gave patients intravenous ivuxolimab at 0.01 to 10 mg/kg every 2 weeks.

CDR1 and CDR2 from the germline V gene are SGHTA and FQGNSA. V lost 1 base, J lost 8 bases, and 7 bases stayed unmatched. This CDR3 region has 15 residues. Generated by immunoSEQ multiplex PCR, the TCRdb table keeps only in-frame clones and is missing some. The table has over 95,000 clones, roughly 90% seen once; the top ten hold roughly 0.84%. The chain has TRBV7-2 and TRBJ1-4, with 7 nucleotides matching TRBD1. The input for sequencing was CD4+ or CD8+ T cells sorted from blood, taken in a trial of the OX40 agonist ivuxolimab. The TCR was taken from an adult with an advanced solid tumor such as melanoma, head and neck, liver or kidney cancer. Here the CDR3 DNA reads TGTGCCAGCAGCTTAGGTATAAGGGACAGCGAAAAACTGTTTTTT. Encoded protein: CASSLGIRDSEKLFF.